These T cell receptor beta chains were read from a single sample in a study of regulatory T cells in long-lasting Graves disease. TCRdb passed the multiplex PCR reads through MiXCR, listing each CDR3 protein once. Found here are more than 350,000 distinct CDR3 sequences, more than 13% of them singletons; the top ten hold roughly a sixth. Separately, the same data were catalogued under a study of T cells in Graves' hyperthyroidism and ophthalmopathy.

Sequences were derived from peripheral blood mononuclear cells (PBMCs), sampled at new diagnosis, from a patient treated with antithyroid drugs. All receptors derive from a woman aged 25 to 45 with Graves disease. CDR3s leave out the opening cysteine and the closing phenylalanine or tryptophan. Part of the rows lack a size; the others show once, few, many or a class for expanded clones.

v_gene: TRBV6-2/TRBV6-3
j_gene: TRBJ2-1
abundance: many
CDR3aa: ASRRLAEGNHNEQF

v_gene: TRBV12-3/TRBV12-4
j_gene: TRBJ1-6
abundance: many
CDR3aa: ASRLQDGSPLH

v_gene: TRBV20-1
j_gene: TRBJ2-3
abundance: many
CDR3aa: SASGDWQY

v_gene: TRBV7-3
j_gene: TRBJ2-1
abundance: many
CDR3aa: ASSFGGRYNEQF

v_gene: TRBV7-8
j_gene: TRBJ1-1
abundance: many
CDR3aa: ASSLDRGSRFEAF

v_gene: TRBV2
j_gene: TRBJ1-2
abundance: .
CDR3aa: ASILQGETSYGYT

v_gene: TRBV12-3/TRBV12-4
j_gene: TRBJ2-5
abundance: .
CDR3aa: ASSRGLAGFQETQY

v_gene: TRBV24-1
j_gene: TRBJ1-5
abundance: .
CDR3aa: ATSTEGNQPQH

v_gene: TRBV5-1
j_gene: TRBJ2-2
abundance: many
CDR3aa: ASSLGDYTGELF

v_gene: TRBV20-1
j_gene: TRBJ2-5
abundance: many
CDR3aa: SADPLGRKETQY

v_gene: TRBV18
j_gene: TRBJ2-2
abundance: few
CDR3aa: ASSPPRVLTGELF

v_gene: TRBV9
j_gene: TRBJ2-5
abundance: many
CDR3aa: ASSVDDLAGETQY

v_gene: TRBV28
j_gene: TRBJ1-4
abundance: many
CDR3aa: ASSYAGGQGDEKLF

v_gene: TRBV7-9
j_gene: TRBJ2-7
abundance: many
CDR3aa: ASSWDGSTGEQY

v_gene: TRBV27
j_gene: TRBJ2-7
abundance: .
CDR3aa: ASSQKALAGVGTYEQY

v_gene: TRBV6-5
j_gene: TRBJ2-7
abundance: many
CDR3aa: ASSYVLGTGGPRGSYEQY

v_gene: TRBV20-1
j_gene: TRBJ2-1
abundance: .
CDR3aa: SANRFDNQDNEQF

v_gene: TRBV4-1
j_gene: TRBJ2-2
abundance: many
CDR3aa: ASSQVDGGTGELF

v_gene: TRBV12-3/TRBV12-4
j_gene: TRBJ1-2
abundance: many
CDR3aa: ASSRGVAGYT

v_gene: TRBV7-3
j_gene: TRBJ2-2
abundance: .
CDR3aa: ASSLVGENTGELF

v_gene: TRBV28
j_gene: TRBJ2-6
abundance: .
CDR3aa: ASSLRSGGKANVLT

v_gene: TRBV7-9
j_gene: TRBJ2-1
abundance: few
CDR3aa: ASSLGRGYNEQF

v_gene: TRBV14
j_gene: TRBJ2-3
abundance: many
CDR3aa: ASSQDWVAGKY

v_gene: TRBV27
j_gene: TRBJ2-3
abundance: many
CDR3aa: ASSRPSGLGTDTQY

v_gene: TRBV6-4
j_gene: .
abundance: once
CDR3aa: ASLRTSGLGGTQY

v_gene: TRBV12-3/TRBV12-4
j_gene: TRBJ1-2
abundance: many
CDR3aa: ASSSGAHYGYT

v_gene: TRBV28
j_gene: TRBJ2-4
abundance: many
CDR3aa: ASRPSFPNIQY

v_gene: TRBV2
j_gene: TRBJ2-7
abundance: many
CDR3aa: ASSPAWDRAYEQY

v_gene: TRBV7-9
j_gene: TRBJ1-1
abundance: many
CDR3aa: ASSLSRGAPIEAF

v_gene: TRBV4-1
j_gene: TRBJ2-7
abundance: .
CDR3aa: ASSQSGGASYEQY

v_gene: TRBV5-1
j_gene: TRBJ2-7
abundance: .
CDR3aa: ASSGGGTGVFEQY

v_gene: TRBV7-9
j_gene: TRBJ2-7
abundance: few
CDR3aa: ASSLSSDEQY

v_gene: TRBV11-2
j_gene: TRBJ2-7
abundance: many
CDR3aa: ASSLGKGGPYEQY

v_gene: TRBV9
j_gene: TRBJ2-5
abundance: few
CDR3aa: ASSETGFLRETQY